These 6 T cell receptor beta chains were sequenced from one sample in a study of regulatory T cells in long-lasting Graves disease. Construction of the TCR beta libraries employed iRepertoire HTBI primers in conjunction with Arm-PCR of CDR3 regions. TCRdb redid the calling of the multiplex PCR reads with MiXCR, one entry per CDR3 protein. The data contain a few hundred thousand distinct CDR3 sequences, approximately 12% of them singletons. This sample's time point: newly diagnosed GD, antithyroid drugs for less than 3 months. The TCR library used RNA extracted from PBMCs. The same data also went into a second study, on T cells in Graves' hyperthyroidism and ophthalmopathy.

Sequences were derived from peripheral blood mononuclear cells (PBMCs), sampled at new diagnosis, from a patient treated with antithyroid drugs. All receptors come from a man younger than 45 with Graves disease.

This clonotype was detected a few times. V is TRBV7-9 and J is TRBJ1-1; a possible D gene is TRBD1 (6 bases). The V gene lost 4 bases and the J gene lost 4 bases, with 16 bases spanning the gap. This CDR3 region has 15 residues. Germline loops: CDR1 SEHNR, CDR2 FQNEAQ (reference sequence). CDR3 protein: CASSSSDRESTEAFF. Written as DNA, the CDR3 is TGTGCCAGCAGCTCGTCGGACAGAGAATCCACTGAAGCTTTCTTT.

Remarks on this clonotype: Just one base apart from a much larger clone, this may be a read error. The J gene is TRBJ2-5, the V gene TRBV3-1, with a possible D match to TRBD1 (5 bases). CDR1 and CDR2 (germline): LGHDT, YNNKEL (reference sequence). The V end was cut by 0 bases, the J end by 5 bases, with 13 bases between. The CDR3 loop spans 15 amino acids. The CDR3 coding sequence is TGTGCCAGCAGCCAAGATCTGGGGCCCAAGGAGACCCAGTACTTC. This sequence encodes CASSQDLGPKETQYF.

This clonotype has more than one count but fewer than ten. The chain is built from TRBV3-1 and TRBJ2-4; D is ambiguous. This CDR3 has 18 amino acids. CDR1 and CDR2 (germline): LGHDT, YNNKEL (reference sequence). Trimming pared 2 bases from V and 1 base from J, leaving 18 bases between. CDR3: CASSQYLSRPAAKNIQYF. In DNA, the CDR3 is TGTGCCAGCAGCCAATACCTGAGTAGGCCGGCGGCCAAAAACATTCAGTACTTC.

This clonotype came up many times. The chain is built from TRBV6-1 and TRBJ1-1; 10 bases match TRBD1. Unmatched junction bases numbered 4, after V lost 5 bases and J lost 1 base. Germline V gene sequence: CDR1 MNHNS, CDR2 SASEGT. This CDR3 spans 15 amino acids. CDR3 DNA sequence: TGTGCCAGCAGTACTGACAGGGGGCCGAACACTGAAGCTTTCTTT. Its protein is CASSTDRGPNTEAFF.

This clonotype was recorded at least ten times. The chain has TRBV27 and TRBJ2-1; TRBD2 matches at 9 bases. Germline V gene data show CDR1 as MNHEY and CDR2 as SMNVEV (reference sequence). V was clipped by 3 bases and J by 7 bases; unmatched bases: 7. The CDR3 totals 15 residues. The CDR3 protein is CASSFLAGAWNEQFF. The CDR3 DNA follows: TGTGCCAGCAGTTTCTTAGCGGGAGCCTGGAATGAGCAGTTCTTC.

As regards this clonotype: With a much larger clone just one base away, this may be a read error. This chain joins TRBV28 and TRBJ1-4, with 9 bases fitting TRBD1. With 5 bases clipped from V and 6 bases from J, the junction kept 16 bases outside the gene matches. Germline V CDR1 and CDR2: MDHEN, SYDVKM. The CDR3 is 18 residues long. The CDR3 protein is CASSPATGGGWAYEKLFF. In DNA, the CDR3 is TGTGCCAGCAGTCCGGCTACAGGGGGCGGATGGGCTTATGAAAAACTGTTTTTT.